Listed below are T cell receptor beta chains from one sample, sequenced in a study of T cell changes during pregnancy in multiple sclerosis. Libraries were prepared by immunoSEQ multiplex PCR; TCRdb keeps only in-frame clonotypes and omits some of them. The sample gives under 60,000 clones, around 94% of which show up once; less than 0.4% is in the top ten. Sequences were derived from CD4+ T cells from peripheral blood mononuclear cells, sampled in the third trimester of pregnancy. All receptors come from a female donor with multiple sclerosis, enrolled in a pregnancy study. Each CDR3 is given with its conserved first and last residue. D genes are given only for firm matches. For some rows the clone size is stated as once, few or many, or as a class when expanded; others skip it.

>TRBD1|.|TRBV28|TRBJ2-5
TGTGCCAGCAGTCCATGGACAGGGTCGGGTCGGGCGGAAGAGACCCAGTACTTC
CASSPWTGSGRAEETQYF
>TRBD1|.|TRBV11-2|TRBJ1-1
TGTGCCAGCAGCTTAGAGGGACAGATGAACACTGAAGCTTTCTTT
CASSLEGQMNTEAFF
>TRBD2|.|TRBV9|TRBJ2-3
TGTGCCAGCAGCTCTCTAGCGGGGGGCCACACAGATACGCAGTATTTT
CASSSLAGGHTDTQYF
>TRBD2|once|TRBV4-3|TRBJ2-3
TGCGCCAGCAGCCGAGTCAGCGGGGGGGCGGTAGATACGCAGTATTTT
CASSRVSGGAVDTQYF
>TRBD1|.|TRBV5-1|TRBJ1-5
TGCGCCAGCAGCTTGGCGGGACAGAACAATCAGCCCCAGCATTTT
CASSLAGQNNQPQHF
>.|.|TRBV29-1|TRBJ1-1
TGCAGCGTTTCATCAGGGGTGAGGCCTTTCTTT
CSVSSGVRPFF
>.|.|TRBV19|TRBJ1-4
TGTGCCAGTAGGGAGAGAATTGAGGGAAAGAATGAAAAACTGTTTTTT
CASRERIEGKNEKLFF
>.|once|TRBV7-6|TRBJ1-3
TGTGCCAGCAGCTCCCCCGGGGGACCCCTGCGCTCTGGAAACACCATATATTTT
CASSSPGGPLRSGNTIYF
>TRBD1|.|TRBV12-5|TRBJ2-3
TGTGCTAGTGGTTCGGGACAGAGGAATACAGATACGCAGTATTTT
CASGSGQRNTDTQYF
>.|.|TRBV28|TRBJ2-1
TGTGCCAGCAGTTTAACACAGGGCTCTGGGTATGAGCAGTTCTTC
CASSLTQGSGYEQFF
>.|.|TRBV16|TRBJ1-1
TGTGCCAGCAGCCCCCAGGCTAACACTGAAGCTTTCTTT
CASSPQANTEAFF
>.|.|TRBV19|TRBJ1-5
TGTGCCAGTAGTATTAGGGGGACACCGCTTAGCAATCAGCCCCAGCATTTT
CASSIRGTPLSNQPQHF
>TRBD2|.|TRBV28|TRBJ2-1
TGTGCCAGCAGACTAGCGGGAGTTCGGGGTGAGCAGTTCTTC
CASRLAGVRGEQFF
>.|.|TRBV19|TRBJ1-2
TGTGCCAGTAGTTTGACAGCAAACTATGGCTACACCTTC
CASSLTANYGYTF
>TRBD1|.|TRBV7-6|TRBJ1-1
TGTGCCAGCCGACAGGGCCCGAACACTGAAGCTTTCTTT
CASRQGPNTEAFF
>TRBD1|.|TRBV6-6|TRBJ1-5
TGTGCCAGCAGTCTTCGGGACAGGGACAATCAGCCCCAGCATTTT
CASSLRDRDNQPQHF